This TCR beta chain was obtained from a study of cytomegalovirus exposure and HLA in healthy donors. Whole-study findings and limits: Prior analysis indicated that the majority of TCR beta V segments exhibited productivity approximately 90% or approximately 30% of the time. An analysis was carried out later, and it reportedly showed fewer N-insertions in an Asian-associated ancestry cluster than the approximately 710-donor mean.

About this clone: The antigen remains unidentified.

PCR amplification relied on 60 Vbeta primers (plus 13 Jbeta primers). The data were produced by immunoSEQ multiplex PCR, yet TCRdb's version contains in-frame clones alone and is incomplete. The table shows 40,000 or so clones, with approximately 70% occurring only once. The sequenced sample was PBMCs. This TCR came from a man aged 40-50 years in good health and CMV-seronegative.

CDR3 in amino acids: CASTLAGGQGGETQYF. The CDR3, as DNA: TGTGCCAGCACCCTAGCGGGGGGGCAGGGTGGAGAGACCCAGTACTTC. V usage is TRBV7-6 and J usage is TRBJ2-5; 12 nucleotides match TRBD2. Germline V gene data show CDR1 as SGHVS and CDR2 as FNYEAQ. The CDR3 length is 16 residues. With V trimmed by 7 bases and J by 4 bases, 10 bases remained unmatched.